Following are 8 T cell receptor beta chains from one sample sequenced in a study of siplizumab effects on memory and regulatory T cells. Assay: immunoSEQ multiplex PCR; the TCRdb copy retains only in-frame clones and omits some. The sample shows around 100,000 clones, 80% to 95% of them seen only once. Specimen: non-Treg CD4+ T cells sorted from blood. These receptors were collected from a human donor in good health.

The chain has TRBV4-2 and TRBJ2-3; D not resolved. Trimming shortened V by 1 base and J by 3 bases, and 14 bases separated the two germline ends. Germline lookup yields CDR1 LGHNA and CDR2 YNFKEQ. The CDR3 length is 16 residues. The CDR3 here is CASSQVNVALTDTQYF. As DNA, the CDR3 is TGTGCCAGCAGCCAAGTAAATGTCGCGCTTACAGATACGCAGTATTTT.

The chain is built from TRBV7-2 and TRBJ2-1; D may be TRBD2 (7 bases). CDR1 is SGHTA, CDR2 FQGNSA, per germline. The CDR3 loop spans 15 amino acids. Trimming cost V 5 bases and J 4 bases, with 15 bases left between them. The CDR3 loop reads CASSKGSGTYNEQFF. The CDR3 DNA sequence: TGTGCCAGCAGCAAAGGAAGCGGGACATACAATGAGCAGTTCTTC.

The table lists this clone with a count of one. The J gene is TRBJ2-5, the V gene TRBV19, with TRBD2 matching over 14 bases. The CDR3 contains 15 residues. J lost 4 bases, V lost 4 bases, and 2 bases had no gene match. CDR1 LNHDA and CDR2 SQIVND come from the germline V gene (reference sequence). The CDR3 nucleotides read TGTGCCAGTAGTACCGGGACTAGCGGGAGAGAGACCCAGTACTTC. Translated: CASSTGTSGRETQYF.

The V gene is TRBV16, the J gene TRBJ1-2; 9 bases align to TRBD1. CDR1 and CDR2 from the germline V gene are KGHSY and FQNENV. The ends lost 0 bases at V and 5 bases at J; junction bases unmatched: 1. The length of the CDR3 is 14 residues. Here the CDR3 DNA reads TGTGCCAGCAGCCAATCGGGACAGGGTTATGGCTACACCTTC. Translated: CASSQSGQGYGYTF.

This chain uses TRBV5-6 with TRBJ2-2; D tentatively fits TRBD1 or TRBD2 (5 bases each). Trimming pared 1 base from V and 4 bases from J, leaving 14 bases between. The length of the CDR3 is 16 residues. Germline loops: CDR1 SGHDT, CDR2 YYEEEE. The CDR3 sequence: CASSLYGQGPTGELFF. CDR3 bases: TGTGCCAGCAGCTTGTATGGCCAGGGACCCACCGGGGAGCTGTTTTTT.

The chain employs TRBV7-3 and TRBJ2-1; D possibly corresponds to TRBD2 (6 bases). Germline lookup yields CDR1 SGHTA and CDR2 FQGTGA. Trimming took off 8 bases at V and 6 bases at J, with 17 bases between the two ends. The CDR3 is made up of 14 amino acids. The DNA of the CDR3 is TGTGCCAGCGCCCCCGGCGGGACCCTCAATGAGCAGTTCTTC. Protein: CASAPGGTLNEQFF.

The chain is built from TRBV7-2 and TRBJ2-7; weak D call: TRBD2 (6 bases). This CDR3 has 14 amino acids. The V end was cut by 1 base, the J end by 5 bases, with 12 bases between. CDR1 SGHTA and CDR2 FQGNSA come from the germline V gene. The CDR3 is CASSLGRDLNEQYF. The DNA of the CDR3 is TGTGCCAGCAGCTTAGGGCGGGATCTAAACGAGCAGTACTTC.

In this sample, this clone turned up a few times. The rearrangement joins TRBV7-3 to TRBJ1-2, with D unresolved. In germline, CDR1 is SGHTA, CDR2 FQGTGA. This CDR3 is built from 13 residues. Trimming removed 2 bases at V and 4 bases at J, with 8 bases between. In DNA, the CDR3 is TGTGCCAGCAGCTTAGGGGTAGGCTATGGCTACACCTTC. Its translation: CASSLGVGYGYTF.